This record concerns one TCR beta chain sequence. Its antigen is undetermined. This CDR3 has 17 amino acids. V was pared by 1 base and J by 4 bases, with 18 bases between. Germline V gene lookup returns CDR1 SGHDN and CDR2 FVKESK. The sample is drawn from a study of T cells after yellow fever vaccination. Across the whole study: Any fraction with a low cell number was prepared using SMART-Seq v4 Ultra Low Input. Study-level points and caveats: Clonotypes shared by both compartments, CD4 and CD8, made up a small share.

For TCR, cDNA came from 5'RACE template switching, which added a universal primer site and UMIs. TCRdb ran MiXCR on the 5' RACE reads and lists one entry per CDR3 protein. The data show about 580,000 distinct CDR3 sequences, about 15% seen once. This TCR was sampled from a man aged 18 to 29 who received the YFV17D yellow fever vaccine. Sequenced here: PBMCs, sampled 5 to 6 days after the first yellow fever vaccination. The rearrangement uses TRBV14 and TRBJ2-3; D unclear. The CDR3 region is CASSQARLLDGADTQYF. CDR3 in DNA: TGTGCCAGCAGCCAAGCCCGGTTGTTGGACGGCGCAGATACGCAGTATTTT.